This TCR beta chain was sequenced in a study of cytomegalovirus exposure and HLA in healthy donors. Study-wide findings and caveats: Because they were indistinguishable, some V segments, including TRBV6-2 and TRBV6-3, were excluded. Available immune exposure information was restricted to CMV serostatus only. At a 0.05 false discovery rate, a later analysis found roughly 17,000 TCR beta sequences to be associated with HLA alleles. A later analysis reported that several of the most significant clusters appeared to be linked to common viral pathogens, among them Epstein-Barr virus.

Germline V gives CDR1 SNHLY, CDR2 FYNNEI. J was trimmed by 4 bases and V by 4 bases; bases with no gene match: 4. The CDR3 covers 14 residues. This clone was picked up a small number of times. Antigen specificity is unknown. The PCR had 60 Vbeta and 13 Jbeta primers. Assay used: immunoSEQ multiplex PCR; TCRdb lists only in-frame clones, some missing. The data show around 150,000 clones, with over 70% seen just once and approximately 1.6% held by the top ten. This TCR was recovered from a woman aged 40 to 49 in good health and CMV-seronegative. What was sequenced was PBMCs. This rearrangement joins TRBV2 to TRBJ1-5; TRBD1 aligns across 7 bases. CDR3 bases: TGTGCCAGCAGTGGGGGACAGTTAAATCAGCCCCAGCATTTT. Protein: CASSGGQLNQPQHF.